A selection of T cell receptor beta chains follows, all from one sample in a study of beta chain features in type 1 diabetes. This table comes from immunoSEQ multiplex PCR, and its TCRdb copy is limited to in-frame clones, with some not included. The sample shows 200,000 to 300,000 clones, 20% of them seen only once. Specimen: naive CD4+ T cells from blood. These receptors all stem from a woman aged 40 to 49 with type 1 diabetes. The CDR3 runs from the conserved cysteine through the conserved F or W. The D gene is left open where the match is weak. Part of the rows lack a size; the others show once, few, many or a class for expanded clones.

D gene: TRBD2; J gene: TRBJ2-1; V gene: TRBV29-1; clone size: few; CDR3 length: 14; CDR3 DNA: TGCAGCGTCCTCGGGACTAGCGGCTACAATGAGCAGTTCTTC; CDR3 protein: CSVLGTSGYNEQFF
D gene: .; J gene: TRBJ2-3; V gene: TRBV5-6; clone size: .; CDR3 length: 15; CDR3 DNA: TGTGCCAGCAGCTTGGAGGGATTAGCAGGGGATACGCAGTATTTT; CDR3 protein: CASSLEGLAGDTQYF
D gene: .; J gene: TRBJ1-1; V gene: TRBV4-1; clone size: .; CDR3 length: 14; CDR3 DNA: TGCGCCAGCAGCCAAGGACCGGGAGACACTGAAGCTTTCTTT; CDR3 protein: CASSQGPGDTEAFF
D gene: .; J gene: TRBJ1-1; V gene: TRBV7-2; clone size: few; CDR3 length: 17; CDR3 DNA: TGTGCCAGCAGCACTAGAGGCCCCCGGGTGGCGAACACTGAAGCTTTCTTT; CDR3 protein: CASSTRGPRVANTEAFF
D gene: TRBD2; J gene: TRBJ2-3; V gene: TRBV4-3; clone size: few; CDR3 length: 16; CDR3 DNA: TGCGCCAGCAGCCAAGGGGCTAGCGGGAGAACAGATACGCAGTATTTT; CDR3 protein: CASSQGASGRTDTQYF
D gene: TRBD1; J gene: TRBJ2-2; V gene: TRBV10-3; clone size: .; CDR3 length: 15; CDR3 DNA: TGTGCCATCAGCTCCGGGACAGGGGGTGTCGGGGAGCTGTTTTTT; CDR3 protein: CAISSGTGGVGELFF
D gene: TRBD1; J gene: TRBJ2-7; V gene: TRBV5-1; clone size: .; CDR3 length: 14; CDR3 DNA: TGCGCCAGCAGCTTGACAGGGGGTGTAGACGAGCAGTACTTC; CDR3 protein: CASSLTGGVDEQYF
D gene: TRBD1; J gene: TRBJ2-1; V gene: TRBV4-3; clone size: .; CDR3 length: 13; CDR3 DNA: TGCGCCAGCAGCCAGGACAGGGCCAATGAGCAGTTCTTC; CDR3 protein: CASSQDRANEQFF
D gene: .; J gene: TRBJ1-1; V gene: TRBV30; clone size: .; CDR3 length: 12; CDR3 DNA: TGTGCCTGGACCCCCTTAAACACTGAAGCTTTCTTT; CDR3 protein: CAWTPLNTEAFF
D gene: .; J gene: TRBJ2-1; V gene: TRBV7-9; clone size: few; CDR3 length: 14; CDR3 DNA: TGTGCCAGCAGCTTAGGAGTAGTGTACAATGAGCAGTTCTTC; CDR3 protein: CASSLGVVYNEQFF
D gene: .; J gene: TRBJ2-2; V gene: TRBV6-6; clone size: few; CDR3 length: 14; CDR3 DNA: TGTGCCAGCAGTTACCGGGGGAACACCGGGGAGCTGTTTTTT; CDR3 protein: CASSYRGNTGELFF
D gene: TRBD1; J gene: TRBJ2-7; V gene: TRBV30; clone size: .; CDR3 length: 15; CDR3 DNA: TGTGCCTGGAGTGCCTCCGGGACAGTCCCCGGCGAGCAGTACTTC; CDR3 protein: CAWSASGTVPGEQYF
D gene: .; J gene: TRBJ2-1; V gene: TRBV5-1; clone size: .; CDR3 length: 11; CDR3 DNA: TGCGCCAGCAGCTTGGAACAGGTGGAGTTCTTC; CDR3 protein: CASSLEQVEFF
D gene: TRBD2; J gene: TRBJ2-7; V gene: TRBV7-6; clone size: few; CDR3 length: 16; CDR3 DNA: TGTGCCAGCAGCCCCGAGGCTAGCGGGAGGGCCCACGAGCAGTACTTC; CDR3 protein: CASSPEASGRAHEQYF
D gene: .; J gene: TRBJ1-5; V gene: TRBV10-3; clone size: few; CDR3 length: 13; CDR3 DNA: TGTGCCATCAGTGAGTCGGAGCCTAAGCCCCAGCATTTT; CDR3 protein: CAISESEPKPQHF
D gene: TRBD1; J gene: TRBJ1-1; V gene: TRBV4-2; clone size: .; CDR3 length: 17; CDR3 DNA: TGTGCCAGCAGCCAAGGGGGGGACAGAGCTATGAACACTGAAGCTTTCTTT; CDR3 protein: CASSQGGDRAMNTEAFF
D gene: TRBD2; J gene: TRBJ2-7; V gene: TRBV18; clone size: few; CDR3 length: 16; CDR3 DNA: TGTGCCAGCTCACCACCAGTAGCGGGGGAGACCTACGAGCAGTACTTC; CDR3 protein: CASSPPVAGETYEQYF
D gene: .; J gene: TRBJ1-6; V gene: TRBV23-1; clone size: few; CDR3 length: 12; CDR3 DNA: TGCGCGGAAGAGGGAAATAGATCACCCCTCCACTTT; CDR3 protein: CAEEGNRSPLHF
D gene: TRBD1; J gene: TRBJ2-7; V gene: TRBV2; clone size: .; CDR3 length: 13; CDR3 DNA: TGTGCCAGTGTCCTGGACAGGTCCTACGAGCAGTACTTC; CDR3 protein: CASVLDRSYEQYF
D gene: TRBD1; J gene: TRBJ1-2; V gene: TRBV25-1; clone size: few; CDR3 length: 14; CDR3 DNA: TGTGCCAGCTCGCTCCTCGGGACAGGGGGTGGCTACACCTTC; CDR3 protein: CASSLLGTGGGYTF
D gene: .; J gene: TRBJ2-5; V gene: TRBV28; clone size: .; CDR3 length: 14; CDR3 DNA: TGTGCCAGCAGACAAGGTGGGAGTAGAGAGACCCAGTACTTC; CDR3 protein: CASRQGGSRETQYF
D gene: TRBD1; J gene: TRBJ1-1; V gene: TRBV29-1; clone size: .; CDR3 length: 13; CDR3 DNA: TGCAGCGTTGCAGACAGGGGGAACACTGAAGCTTTCTTT; CDR3 protein: CSVADRGNTEAFF
D gene: .; J gene: TRBJ1-5; V gene: TRBV20-1; clone size: .; CDR3 length: 10; CDR3 DNA: TGCAGTGCTAACGGGAAGCCCCAGCATTTT; CDR3 protein: CSANGKPQHF
D gene: TRBD2; J gene: TRBJ2-1; V gene: TRBV4-3; clone size: few; CDR3 length: 20; CDR3 DNA: TGCGCCAGCAGCCAAGAGGTGCCTAGCGGGTTACTCAGCTCCTACAATGAGCAGTTCTTC; CDR3 protein: CASSQEVPSGLLSSYNEQFF
D gene: TRBD1; J gene: TRBJ2-4; V gene: TRBV9; clone size: few; CDR3 length: 18; CDR3 DNA: TGTGCCAGCAGCGTCGGGGACAGGGGGTTTGGAGCCAAAAACATTCAGTACTTC; CDR3 protein: CASSVGDRGFGAKNIQYF
D gene: TRBD2; J gene: TRBJ2-5; V gene: TRBV7-9; clone size: few; CDR3 length: 15; CDR3 DNA: TGTGCCAGCAGCCGAGCGGGGGGGGTCCAAGAGACCCAGTACTTC; CDR3 protein: CASSRAGGVQETQYF
D gene: TRBD2; J gene: TRBJ2-7; V gene: TRBV9; clone size: .; CDR3 length: 16; CDR3 DNA: TGTGCCAGCAGTGGAGGACTAGCGGGTAGCGCCTACGAGCAGTACTTC; CDR3 protein: CASSGGLAGSAYEQYF
D gene: .; J gene: TRBJ2-3; V gene: TRBV28; clone size: few; CDR3 length: 14; CDR3 DNA: TGTGCCAGCAGTTTCGAGCGGATAGCAGATACGCAGTATTTT; CDR3 protein: CASSFERIADTQYF
D gene: TRBD1; J gene: TRBJ1-5; V gene: TRBV5-4; clone size: .; CDR3 length: 18; CDR3 DNA: TGTGCCAGCAGCCCATTCGACGGACAGGAACGAGGCAATCAGCCCCAGCATTTT; CDR3 protein: CASSPFDGQERGNQPQHF
D gene: .; J gene: TRBJ1-2; V gene: TRBV6-5; clone size: .; CDR3 length: 13; CDR3 DNA: TGTGCCAGCAGTTTACAACTCGGGGTCGGCTACACCTTC; CDR3 protein: CASSLQLGVGYTF
D gene: TRBD2; J gene: TRBJ2-1; V gene: TRBV7-8; clone size: few; CDR3 length: 17; CDR3 DNA: TGTGCCAGCAGCTCCGCCTTAGCGGGGGGGTACTACAATGAGCAGTTCTTC; CDR3 protein: CASSSALAGGYYNEQFF
D gene: .; J gene: TRBJ2-1; V gene: TRBV10-3; clone size: .; CDR3 length: 14; CDR3 DNA: TGTGCCATCAGTGACGGCGGGGCATCTTATGAGCAGTTCTTC; CDR3 protein: CAISDGGASYEQFF
D gene: .; J gene: TRBJ2-7; V gene: TRBV18; clone size: .; CDR3 length: 15; CDR3 DNA: TGTGCCAGCTCACCACGGTCGGGGGAGAACTACGAGCAGTACTTC; CDR3 protein: CASSPRSGENYEQYF
D gene: .; J gene: TRBJ2-4; V gene: TRBV18; clone size: once; CDR3 length: 15; CDR3 DNA: TGTGCCAGCTCACCTCAACCGTTGGAGCAAAACATTCAGTACTTC; CDR3 protein: CASSPQPLEQNIQYF
D gene: .; J gene: TRBJ1-2; V gene: TRBV7-2; clone size: .; CDR3 length: 16; CDR3 DNA: TGTGCCAGCAGCTTAGTTGCAGGGCAGAAGAACTATGGCTACACCTTC; CDR3 protein: CASSLVAGQKNYGYTF
D gene: .; J gene: TRBJ2-3; V gene: TRBV28; clone size: once; CDR3 length: 13; CDR3 DNA: TGTGCCAGCAGCGGACTCGTTGGAGATACGCAGTATTTT; CDR3 protein: CASSGLVGDTQYF
D gene: .; J gene: TRBJ2-6; V gene: TRBV7-9; clone size: few; CDR3 length: 15; CDR3 DNA: TGTGCCAGCAGTTTAGGGACTCCAGTATCTACCGTCCTGACTTTC; CDR3 protein: CASSLGTPVSTVLTF
D gene: .; J gene: TRBJ2-7; V gene: TRBV30; clone size: .; CDR3 length: 11; CDR3 DNA: TGTGCCTGGAGTGTACCTACGAGGGAGTACTTC; CDR3 protein: CAWSVPTREYF
D gene: .; J gene: TRBJ2-6; V gene: TRBV28; clone size: .; CDR3 length: 18; CDR3 DNA: TGTGCCAGCAGTCGATGGGGCAGGGGATACTATGGGGCCAACGTCCTGACTTTC; CDR3 protein: CASSRWGRGYYGANVLTF
D gene: TRBD2; J gene: TRBJ2-1; V gene: TRBV30; clone size: few; CDR3 length: 15; CDR3 DNA: TGTGCCTCACTTAGCGGGAGGGGGTCCTACAATGAGCAGTTCTTC; CDR3 protein: CASLSGRGSYNEQFF
D gene: TRBD2; J gene: TRBJ2-7; V gene: TRBV5-1; clone size: few; CDR3 length: 18; CDR3 DNA: TGCGCCAGCAGCGCGGGACTAGCGGGAGAGCTTCTAAGCTACGAGCAGTACTTC; CDR3 protein: CASSAGLAGELLSYEQYF
D gene: .; J gene: TRBJ2-7; V gene: TRBV28; clone size: once; CDR3 length: 15; CDR3 DNA: TGTGCCAGCAGTTTTGCAAGCGTCATCAACTACGAGCAGTACTTC; CDR3 protein: CASSFASVINYEQYF
D gene: .; J gene: TRBJ1-5; V gene: TRBV7-6; clone size: .; CDR3 length: 15; CDR3 DNA: TGTGCCAGCAGCTTAGCTCGAGGGAGCAATCAGCCCCAGCATTTT; CDR3 protein: CASSLARGSNQPQHF
D gene: .; J gene: TRBJ1-5; V gene: TRBV6-4; clone size: once; CDR3 length: 13; CDR3 DNA: TGTGCCAGCAGTGAACTACCCAGTCAGCCCCAGCATTTT; CDR3 protein: CASSELPSQPQHF
D gene: TRBD2; J gene: TRBJ2-3; V gene: TRBV19; clone size: few; CDR3 length: 14; CDR3 DNA: TGTGCCAGTAGTATCACTAGCGGCACAGATACGCAGTATTTT; CDR3 protein: CASSITSGTDTQYF
D gene: TRBD2; J gene: TRBJ2-3; V gene: TRBV2; clone size: .; CDR3 length: 15; CDR3 DNA: TGTGCCAGCACCATAGCGGGGTTAAGCACAGATACGCAGTATTTT; CDR3 protein: CASTIAGLSTDTQYF
D gene: .; J gene: TRBJ1-2; V gene: TRBV25-1; clone size: .; CDR3 length: 12; CDR3 DNA: TGTGCCAGCTCCCTGACAGACTATGGCTACACCTTC; CDR3 protein: CASSLTDYGYTF
D gene: TRBD1; J gene: TRBJ2-1; V gene: TRBV6-5; clone size: few; CDR3 length: 13; CDR3 DNA: TGTGCCAGTCGACAGGGAGTACGCAATGAGCAGTTCTTC; CDR3 protein: CASRQGVRNEQFF
D gene: .; J gene: TRBJ2-7; V gene: TRBV18; clone size: few; CDR3 length: 16; CDR3 DNA: TGTGCCAGCTCGCCTCTTCACGACAGGAGCTCCTACGAGCAGTACTTC; CDR3 protein: CASSPLHDRSSYEQYF
D gene: .; J gene: TRBJ2-2; V gene: TRBV9; clone size: few; CDR3 length: 15; CDR3 DNA: TGTGCCAGCAGCCAAAGAGGGTTCGACACCGGGGAGCTGTTTTTT; CDR3 protein: CASSQRGFDTGELFF
D gene: TRBD1; J gene: TRBJ2-7; V gene: TRBV25-1; clone size: .; CDR3 length: 16; CDR3 DNA: TGTGCCACAGAGACGGCAGGGGGACAGGGGGCCCACGAGCAGTACTTC; CDR3 protein: CATETAGGQGAHEQYF
D gene: .; J gene: TRBJ2-1; V gene: TRBV19; clone size: .; CDR3 length: 14; CDR3 DNA: TGTGCCAGCAACGCCGGCCCAGGCTACAATGAGCAGTTCTTC; CDR3 protein: CASNAGPGYNEQFF
D gene: .; J gene: TRBJ2-1; V gene: TRBV18; clone size: .; CDR3 length: 13; CDR3 DNA: TGTGCCAGCTCCCTCCTTAAGGGGCCTGAGCAGTTCTTC; CDR3 protein: CASSLLKGPEQFF
D gene: .; J gene: TRBJ2-7; V gene: TRBV18; clone size: .; CDR3 length: 13; CDR3 DNA: TGTGCCAGCTCGGAGGGAAGCTCCTACGAGCAGTACTTC; CDR3 protein: CASSEGSSYEQYF
D gene: .; J gene: TRBJ2-7; V gene: TRBV2; clone size: few; CDR3 length: 12; CDR3 DNA: TGTGCCACCTCGACAGGTTTCTACGAGCAGTACTTC; CDR3 protein: CATSTGFYEQYF
D gene: TRBD1; J gene: TRBJ2-5; V gene: TRBV30; clone size: few; CDR3 length: 13; CDR3 DNA: TGTGCCTGGAGTGTGGGACAGATCCCACCCCAGTACTTC; CDR3 protein: CAWSVGQIPPQYF
D gene: .; J gene: TRBJ1-2; V gene: TRBV30; clone size: .; CDR3 length: 10; CDR3 DNA: TGTGCCTGGAGTGTTGAGGTGGTCTCCTTC; CDR3 protein: CAWSVEVVSF
D gene: TRBD1; J gene: TRBJ2-1; V gene: TRBV28; clone size: few; CDR3 length: 13; CDR3 DNA: TGTGCCAGCAGACCGGGACAGGTGGTTGAGCAGTTCTTC; CDR3 protein: CASRPGQVVEQFF